The sequence of this T cell receptor beta chain was determined in a study of neoadjuvant anti-PD-1 for oral cavity cancer. Study at large: Before surgery, most patients got three to four biweekly 3 mg/kg nivolumab doses. Non-progressing patients received a fourth nivolumab dose near day 43, then surgery on days 50-56. Study observations and caveats: TCR analyses covered only a few patients per response group.

Time point specified: after neoadjuvant nivolumab, at surgical resection. Blood cells were analyzed directly, without culture or expansion. CDR3 length: 12 residues. Per germline, CDR1 MNHNY and CDR2 SVGAGI (reference sequence). Trimming pared 4 bases from V and 6 bases from J, leaving 10 bases between. Measured with immunoSEQ multiplex PCR; TCRdb has only the in-frame clones, and not every one. The sample has around 70,000 clones, roughly 84% seen once. As regards this clone: Its antigen is as yet unknown.

The sequencing here drew on PBMCs, taken after nivolumab (anti-PD-1) treatment. V gene TRBV6-6 combines with J gene TRBJ2-7, with unresolved D. This TCR derives from a person between 35 and 79 years old with oral cavity squamous cell carcinoma. DNA of the CDR3: TGTGCCAGCAGTTCACCGGGTGGCGAGCAGTACTTC. This encodes CASSSPGGEQYF.